A single sample is the source of the 18 T cell receptor beta chains below, sequenced in a study of shared clonotypes between healthy human individuals. The assay was immunoSEQ multiplex PCR, and TCRdb's table has in-frame clones only and misses some. The table shows around 340,000 clones, with less than 75% occurring only once. The sample taken for sequencing was memory CD4+ T cells sorted from blood. Subset of the sample: CD45RA-negative fraction. The source is a man aged 25 to 40 in good health.

The chain links TRBV18 to TRBJ1-1; 8 bases are a match to TRBD1. V was clipped by 6 bases and J by 10 bases; unmatched bases: 10. The CDR3 is 13 amino acids. Germline-derived CDR1 and CDR2 are KGHSH and LQKENI. The CDR3 protein is CASSKTGVGGAFF. The CDR3 bases are TGTGCCAGCTCGAAGACAGGGGTCGGTGGAGCTTTCTTT.

This clone has a handful of counts. This chain uses TRBV7-8 with TRBJ2-1, with 13 bases that match TRBD2. V lost 6 bases, J lost 9 bases, and 11 bases stayed unmatched. The CDR3 length is 16 residues. Per germline, CDR1 SGHVS and CDR2 FQNEAQ. The CDR3 bases are TGTGCCAGCAGTCGACGGACTAGCGGGAGAAATGTTGAGCAGTTCTTC. Its protein product is CASSRRTSGRNVEQFF.

This chain uses TRBV5-6 with TRBJ2-3, with a tentative D call TRBD2 (5 bases). The CDR3 is 13 residues long. The V end was cut by 4 bases, the J end by 5 bases, with 11 bases between. Per the germline V gene, CDR1 is SGHDT and CDR2 is YYEEEE. CDR3: CASSPTGIDTQYF. DNA of the CDR3: TGTGCCAGCAGCCCAACCGGGATAGATACGCAGTATTTT.

The rearrangement uses TRBV27 and TRBJ2-1, with a weak D call TRBD1 (5 bases). The CDR3 loop spans 15 amino acids. The ends were cut back, 2 bases at V and 4 bases at J, with 12 bases in the middle. Germline CDR1 and CDR2: MNHEY and SMNVEV (reference sequence). This chain's CDR3 is CASSLLSAGYNEQFF. The CDR3 DNA sequence: TGTGCCAGCAGTTTACTATCCGCAGGGTACAATGAGCAGTTCTTC.

In the case of this clone: Since a much larger clone is just one base distant, this may be a read error. The rearrangement uses TRBV30 and TRBJ2-7; D is perhaps TRBD1 (5 bases). This CDR3 spans 13 amino acids. Germline CDR1 is GTSNPN and CDR2 is SVGIG (reference sequence). This CDR3 is CAWTRQNSCEQYF. The CDR3, as DNA: TGTGCCTGGACACGACAGAACTCCTGCGAGCAGTACTTC.

This clone turned up a few times. This rearrangement joins TRBV6-1 to TRBJ1-2; 7 bases are shared with TRBD1. Trimming removed 1 base from V and 4 bases from J; junction bases left unmatched: 9. This CDR3 is built from 16 residues. The germline V gene encodes CDR1 MNHNS and CDR2 SASEGT. This CDR3 reads CASSEGPGGAAYGYTF. The CDR3 region has the DNA TGTGCCAGCAGTGAAGGGCCAGGGGGGGCTGCCTATGGCTACACCTTC.

The table lists this clone with a count of one. The chain combines TRBV10-1 with TRBJ2-1, with unresolved D. CDR3 size: 14 residues. CDR1 WNHNN and CDR2 SYGVQD come from the germline V gene (reference sequence). Deletions cut 4 bases from V and 9 bases from J, with 16 bases between. The CDR3 loop reads CASSVFPLNGEQFF. CDR3 bases: TGCGCCAGCAGTGTATTCCCGCTCAACGGTGAGCAGTTCTTC.

The chain employs TRBV7-2 and TRBJ1-4; D is perhaps TRBD1 (5 bases). This CDR3 comprises 13 residues. Trimming stripped 9 bases from V and 4 bases from J, with 12 bases between. Looked up from germline, CDR1 is SGHTA and CDR2 is FQGNSA. Here the CDR3 DNA reads TGTGCCAGTAACCGGGACGGTAATGAAAAACTGTTTTTT. Translating it yields CASNRDGNEKLFF.

Remarks on this clone: This specimen includes other DNA sequences encoding the same CDR3. This chain links TRBV6-5 with TRBJ2-3, with 8 bases lining up with TRBD2. The germline V gene has CDR1 MNHEY and CDR2 SVGAGI. J was trimmed by 6 bases and V by 7 bases; bases with no gene match: 3. The CDR3 is 12 amino acids. The CDR3 DNA sequence: TGTGCCAGCACCCCGGGGGGGGATACGCAGTATTTT. Protein sequence: CASTPGGDTQYF.

The chain uses TRBV9 and TRBJ1-2, with D tentatively TRBD1 (5 bases). Trimming took off 2 bases at V and 6 bases at J, with 14 bases between the two ends. CDR3 length: 14 residues. The V gene's germline CDR1 is SGDLS and CDR2 YYNGEE. The CDR3 protein is CASSVSGYKNGYTF. CDR3 nucleotide sequence: TGTGCCAGCAGCGTTTCAGGGTATAAGAATGGCTACACCTTC. Drawing the rest from reference TRBV9 and TRBJ1-2, the complete variable domain is DSGVTQTPKHLITATGQRVTLRCSPRSGDLSVYWYQQSLDQGLQFLIQYYNGEERAKGNILERFSAQQFPDLHSELNLSSLELGDSALYFCASSVSGYKNGYTFGSGTRLTVV.

The chain couples TRBV6-5 to TRBJ2-7; either TRBD1 or TRBD2 may fit D (5 bases each). Trimming stripped 6 bases from V and 4 bases from J, with 13 bases between. Germline lookup yields CDR1 MNHEY and CDR2 SVGAGI. The CDR3 has 13 amino acids. The CDR3 DNA reads TGTGCCAGCAGCATGGGACCTTGGTACGAGCAGTACTTC. It codes for CASSMGPWYEQYF.

This clone has only a few counts. V is TRBV14 and J is TRBJ2-7, with 12 bases aligning to TRBD2. The germline V gene has CDR1 SGHDN and CDR2 FVKESK. The CDR3 covers 19 residues. J lost 2 bases, V lost 4 bases, and 15 bases had no gene match. The CDR3 is CASSPRRRLAGVSTYEQYF. Here the CDR3 DNA reads TGTGCCAGCAGCCCCCGCCGGAGACTAGCGGGAGTTTCGACCTACGAGCAGTACTTC.

The J gene is TRBJ1-1, the V gene TRBV9; D is possibly TRBD1 (5 bases). There are 15 residues in the CDR3. The V end was cut by 0 bases, the J end by 4 bases, with 13 bases between. Germline CDR1 SGDLS, CDR2 YYNGEE. The CDR3 reads CASSVAVMGGTEAFF. Written as DNA, the CDR3 is TGTGCCAGCAGCGTAGCCGTAATGGGGGGCACTGAAGCTTTCTTT.

This clone turned up a few times. This sequence joins TRBV19 and TRBJ2-7; 9 positions agree with TRBD1. The germline gives CDR1 LNHDA, CDR2 SQIVND (reference sequence). V lost 4 bases to trimming and J lost 5 bases; unmatched junction nucleotides: 12. CDR3 size: 16 residues. The DNA of the CDR3 is TGTGCCAGTAGTACCTTCGCCGGGACAGGGTCCAACGAGCAGTACTTC. Encoded protein: CASSTFAGTGSNEQYF.

Remarks on this clone: Other DNA sequences from this sample encode an identical CDR3 as well. The CDR3 region is CASSPTERVEQYF. CDR3 DNA sequence: TGTGCCAGCTCACCAACGGAGAGGGTCGAGCAGTACTTC. This chain links TRBV18 with TRBJ2-7; perhaps TRBD2 as D (5 bases). V lost 2 bases and J 6 bases, leaving 11 bases between the germline ends. The CDR3 is 13 residues long. CDR1 is KGHSH and CDR2 is LQKENI in the germline V gene.

This clone was found a few times. This chain joins TRBV6-5 and TRBJ2-5, with D possibly being TRBD2 (6 bases). The CDR3 length is 13 residues. CDR1 MNHEY and CDR2 SVGAGI come from the germline V gene. V gave up 4 bases and J gave up 5 bases, with 11 bases separating them. CDR3 sequence (DNA): TGTGCCAGCAGTTCGACTAGGAGGGAGACCCAGTACTTC. It encodes CASSSTRRETQYF.

V is TRBV2 and J is TRBJ2-2, with D hard to call. Trimming pared 7 bases from V and 5 bases from J, leaving 14 bases between. The CDR3 has 14 amino acids. Germline assignment: CDR1 SNHLY and CDR2 FYNNEI. The CDR3 nucleotides are TGTGCCAGCACTTTAAGCAGAGCTACCGGGGAGCTGTTTTTT. The encoded protein is CASTLSRATGELFF.

This chain uses TRBV23-1 with TRBJ2-5, with 8 nucleotides matching TRBD1. TRBV23-1 is assigned to the ORF class and has an uncertain function. The CDR3 is made up of 15 amino acids. The junction had 5 bases not matched to a gene; V was cut back by 2 bases and J by 3 bases. The CDR3 DNA reads as TGCGCCAGCAGTCAACCCACAGGGGGAAAAGAGACCCAGTACTTC. Residues: CASSQPTGGKETQYF.